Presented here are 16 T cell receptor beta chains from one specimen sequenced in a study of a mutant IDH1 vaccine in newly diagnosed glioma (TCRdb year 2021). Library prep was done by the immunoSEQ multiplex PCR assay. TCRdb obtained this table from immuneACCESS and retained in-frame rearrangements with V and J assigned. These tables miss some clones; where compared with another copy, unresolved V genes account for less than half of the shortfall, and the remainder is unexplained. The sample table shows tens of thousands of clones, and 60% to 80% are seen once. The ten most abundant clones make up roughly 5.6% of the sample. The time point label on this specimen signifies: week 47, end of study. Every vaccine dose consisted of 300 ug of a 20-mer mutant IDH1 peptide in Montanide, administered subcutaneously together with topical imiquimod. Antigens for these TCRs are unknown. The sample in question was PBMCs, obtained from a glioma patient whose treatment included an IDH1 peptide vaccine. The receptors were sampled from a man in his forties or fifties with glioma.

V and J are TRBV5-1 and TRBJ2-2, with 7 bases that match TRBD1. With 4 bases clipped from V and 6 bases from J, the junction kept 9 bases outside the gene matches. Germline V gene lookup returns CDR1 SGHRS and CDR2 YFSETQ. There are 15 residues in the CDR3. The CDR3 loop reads CASSPGTVGAGELFF. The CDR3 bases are TGCGCCAGCAGCCCCGGGACAGTGGGGGCCGGGGAGCTGTTTTTT.

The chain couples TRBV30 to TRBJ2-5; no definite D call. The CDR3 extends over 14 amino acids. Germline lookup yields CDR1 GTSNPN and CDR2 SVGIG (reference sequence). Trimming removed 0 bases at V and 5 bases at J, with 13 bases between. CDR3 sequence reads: CAWSVRPTSETQYF. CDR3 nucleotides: TGTGCCTGGAGTGTAAGGCCGACGTCGGAGACCCAGTACTTC.

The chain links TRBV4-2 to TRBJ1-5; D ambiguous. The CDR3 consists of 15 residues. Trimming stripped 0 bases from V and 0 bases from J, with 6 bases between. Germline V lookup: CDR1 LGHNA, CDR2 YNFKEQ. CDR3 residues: CASSQDTNSNQPQHF. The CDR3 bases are TGTGCCAGCAGCCAAGACACAAATAGCAATCAGCCCCAGCATTTT.

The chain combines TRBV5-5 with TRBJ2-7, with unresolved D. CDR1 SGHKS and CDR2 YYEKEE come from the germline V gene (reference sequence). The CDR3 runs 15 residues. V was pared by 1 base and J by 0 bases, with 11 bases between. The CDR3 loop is CASSLTDGTSYEQYF. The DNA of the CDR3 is TGTGCCAGCAGCTTGACGGACGGTACCTCCTACGAGCAGTACTTC.

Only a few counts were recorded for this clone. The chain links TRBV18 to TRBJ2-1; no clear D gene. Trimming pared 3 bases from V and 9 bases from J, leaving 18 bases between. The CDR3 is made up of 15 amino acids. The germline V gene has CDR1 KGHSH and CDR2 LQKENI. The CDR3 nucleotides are TGTGCCAGCTCACCTTCGACTTATCTAGATGGTGAGCAGTTCTTC. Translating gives CASSPSTYLDGEQFF.

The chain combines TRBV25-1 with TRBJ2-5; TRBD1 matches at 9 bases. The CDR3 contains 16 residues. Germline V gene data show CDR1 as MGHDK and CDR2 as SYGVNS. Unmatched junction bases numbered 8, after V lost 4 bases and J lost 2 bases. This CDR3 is CASSGGPGTGQETQYF. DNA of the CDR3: TGTGCCAGCAGTGGGGGGCCAGGGACAGGGCAAGAGACCCAGTACTTC.

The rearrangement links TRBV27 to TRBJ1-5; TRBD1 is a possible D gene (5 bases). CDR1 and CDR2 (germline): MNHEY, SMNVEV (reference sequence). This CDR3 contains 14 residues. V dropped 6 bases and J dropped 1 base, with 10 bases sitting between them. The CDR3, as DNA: TGTGCCAGCAGCTCAGGGAGCAGCAATCAGCCCCAGCATTTT. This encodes CASSSGSSNQPQHF.

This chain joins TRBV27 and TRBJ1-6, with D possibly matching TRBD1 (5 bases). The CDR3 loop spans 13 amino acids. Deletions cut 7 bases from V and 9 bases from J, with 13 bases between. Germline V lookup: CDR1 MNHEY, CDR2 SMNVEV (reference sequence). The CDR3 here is CASKTNGGSPLHF. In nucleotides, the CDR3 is TGTGCCAGCAAGACGAATGGGGGTTCACCCCTCCACTTT.

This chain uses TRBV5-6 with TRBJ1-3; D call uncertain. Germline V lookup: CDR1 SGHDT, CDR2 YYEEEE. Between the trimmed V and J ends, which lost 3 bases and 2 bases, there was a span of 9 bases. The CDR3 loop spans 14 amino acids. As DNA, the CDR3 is TGTGCCAGCAGCTCGGGAGGAACTGGAAACACCATATATTTT. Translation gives CASSSGGTGNTIYF.

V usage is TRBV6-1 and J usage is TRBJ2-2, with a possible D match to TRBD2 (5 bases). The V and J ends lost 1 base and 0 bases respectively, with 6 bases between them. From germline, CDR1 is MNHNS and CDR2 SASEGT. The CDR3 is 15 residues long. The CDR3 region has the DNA TGTGCCAGCAGTGAAGAACTAGCGAACACCGGGGAGCTGTTTTTT. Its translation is CASSEELANTGELFF.

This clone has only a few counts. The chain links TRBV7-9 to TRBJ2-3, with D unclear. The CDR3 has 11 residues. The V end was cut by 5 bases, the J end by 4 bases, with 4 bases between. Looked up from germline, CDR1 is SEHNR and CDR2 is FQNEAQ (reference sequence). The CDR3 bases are TGTGCCAGCAGCAAATCAGATACGCAGTATTTT. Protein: CASSKSDTQYF.

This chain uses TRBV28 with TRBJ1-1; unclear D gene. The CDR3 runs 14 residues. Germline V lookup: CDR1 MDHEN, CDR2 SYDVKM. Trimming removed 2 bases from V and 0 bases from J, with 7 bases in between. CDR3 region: CASSLVGMNTEAFF. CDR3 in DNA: TGTGCCAGCAGTTTAGTAGGGATGAACACTGAAGCTTTCTTT.

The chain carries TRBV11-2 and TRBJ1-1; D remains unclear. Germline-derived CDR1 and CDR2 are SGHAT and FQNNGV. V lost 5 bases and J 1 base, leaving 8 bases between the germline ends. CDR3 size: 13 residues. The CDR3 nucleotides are TGTGCCAGCAGCCCAGGTTGGAACACTGAAGCTTTCTTT. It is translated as CASSPGWNTEAFF. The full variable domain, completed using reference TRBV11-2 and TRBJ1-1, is EAGVAQSPRYKIIEKRQSVAFWCNPISGHATLYWYQQILGQGPKLLIQFQNNGVVDDSQLPKDRFSAERLKGVDSTLKIQPAKLEDSAVYLCASSPGWNTEAFFGQGTRLTVV.

In nucleotides, the CDR3 is TGCGCCAGCAGCGCCCCATCCCGGGACGAGCAGTACTTC. As protein: CASSAPSRDEQYF. The V call is TRBV10-2, the J call TRBJ2-7; D not resolved. From germline, CDR1 is WSHSY and CDR2 SAAADI. The CDR3 is 13 residues long. V was cut by 6 bases and J by 5 bases, with 14 bases left in between.

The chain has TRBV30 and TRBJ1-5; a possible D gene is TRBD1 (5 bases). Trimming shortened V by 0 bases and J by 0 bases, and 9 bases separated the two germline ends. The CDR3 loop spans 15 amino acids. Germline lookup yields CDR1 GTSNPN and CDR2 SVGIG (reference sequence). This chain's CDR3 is CAWSVPGDSNQPQHF. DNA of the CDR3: TGTGCCTGGAGTGTACCGGGGGATAGCAATCAGCCCCAGCATTTT.

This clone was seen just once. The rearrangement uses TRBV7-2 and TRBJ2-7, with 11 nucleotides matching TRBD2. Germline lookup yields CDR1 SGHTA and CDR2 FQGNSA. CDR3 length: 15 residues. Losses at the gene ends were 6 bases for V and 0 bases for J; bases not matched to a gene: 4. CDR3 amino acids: CASSISGGDSYEQYF. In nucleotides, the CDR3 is TGTGCCAGCAGTATTAGCGGGGGGGACTCCTACGAGCAGTACTTC.